The rows below give T cell receptor beta chains drawn from one sample of a study of blood T cells in healthy people across ages. One entry per CDR3 protein, called by TCRdb with MiXCR from the 5' RACE reads. Here the sample spans 730,000 or so distinct CDR3 sequences, roughly two fifths being singletons. Source material: blood. The source of these receptors is a man at least 80 years old in good health. Both conserved end residues are part of each CDR3. The D gene is left open where the match is weak. Clone size is given for some rows only: seen once, a few or many times, or a class if the clone is expanded.

V gene	J gene	clone size	D gene	CDR3 DNA	CDR3 protein
TRBV3-1	TRBJ1-2	-	TRBD1	TGTGCCAGCAGCCAGACAGGGTCTGGCTACACCTTC	CASSQTGSGYTF
TRBV2	TRBJ2-5	-	TRBD2	TGTACCAGTAGTGAATTCGGAACTAGCGGGGGAGGCCAAGAGACCCAGTACTTC	CTSSEFGTSGGGQETQYF
TRBV5-1	TRBJ2-3	-	-	TGCGCCAGCAGCTTGATTTCTTTCGGGAGTGGTACAGATACGCAGTATTTT	CASSLISFGSGTDTQYF
TRBV13	TRBJ2-7	few	-	TGTGCCAGCAGCTTAGGGGAATCCTACAATGAGCAGTACTTC	CASSLGESYNEQYF
TRBV9	TRBJ2-5	few	-	TGTGCCAGCAGCCAACGAGGGGTTGGAGAGACCCAGTACTTC	CASSQRGVGETQYF
TRBV7-2	TRBJ2-5	-	TRBD2	TGTGCCAGCAGCCTTGTAGCGGGACCAGGGGAGACCCAGTACTTC	CASSLVAGPGETQYF
TRBV6-2/TRBV6-3	TRBJ2-5	few	TRBD1	TGTGCCAGCAGCTCGACAGGGGTTAATGGGGAGACCCAGTACTTC	CASSSTGVNGETQYF
TRBV5-1	TRBJ2-5	many	-	TGCGCCAGCAGCTTGGGAGGACGGGGGAACCAAGAGACCCAGTACTTC	CASSLGGRGNQETQYF
TRBV7-8	TRBJ2-3	-	TRBD1	TGTGCCAGCAGCTTAAGCCGGGACAGGGCAGATACGCAGTATTTT	CASSLSRDRADTQYF
TRBV3-1	TRBJ2-7	-	TRBD1	TGTGCCAGCAGCCAAGGGACAGGGATCGTTGCCGAGCAGTACTTC	CASSQGTGIVAEQYF
TRBV28	TRBJ1-2	-	-	TGTGCCAGCACCTCCCGGGACTATGGCTACACCTTC	CASTSRDYGYTF
TRBV5-8	TRBJ2-6	-	-	TGTGCTAGCAGGTTAGCCGTTGGCTCTGGGGCCAACGTCCTGACTTTC	CASRLAVGSGANVLTF
TRBV7-2	TRBJ2-1	-	-	TGTGCCAGCAGCGCCCGGGACGACTCCTACAATGAGCAGTTCTTC	CASSARDDSYNEQFF
TRBV10-1	TRBJ2-3	-	TRBD2	TGCACCAGCAGTGAGTCCTGGCCTAGCGGGGACCCCACAGATACGCAGTATTTT	CTSSESWPSGDPTDTQYF
TRBV28	TRBJ2-5	-	-	TGTGTCAGCAGTTCAACCGGGACAAGGGGTGAGACCCAGTACTTC	CVSSSTGTRGETQYF
TRBV28	TRBJ2-5	many	TRBD1	TGTGCCAGCAGCCCTGGGACAGGGGGAGGGACCCAGTACTTC	CASSPGTGGGTQYF
TRBV6-2/TRBV6-3	TRBJ2-3	few	TRBD2	TGTGCCAGCAGCCCCCACGCGGGGGGTCAAGATACGCAGTATTTT	CASSPHAGGQDTQYF
TRBV20-1	TRBJ2-3	-	TRBD2	TGCAGTGCAATAGCGGGGGCCAGCACAGATACGCAGTATTTT	CSAIAGASTDTQYF
TRBV20-1	TRBJ2-7	-	TRBD1	TGCAGTGCCCGCCGACAGGGGGGCGCCTACGAGCAGTACTTC	CSARRQGGAYEQYF
TRBV20-1	TRBJ1-1	-	-	TGCAGTGCTAGAGGGGGGGAATGGGAAGCTTTCTTT	CSARGGEWEAFF
TRBV5-6	TRBJ2-1	-	-	TGTGCCAGCAAAGAGACCGGGTTGAATGAGCAGTTCTTC	CASKETGLNEQFF
TRBV20-1	TRBJ2-7	-	-	TGCAGTGCTAAGTCGGCAGGGACCTCCTACGAGCAGTACTTC	CSAKSAGTSYEQYF
TRBV4-3	TRBJ2-7	few	-	TGCGCCAGCAGCCAAGGATCGGCAGGGGCGGGCTACGAGCAGTACTTC	CASSQGSAGAGYEQYF
TRBV4-2	TRBJ2-7	few	TRBD2	TGTGCCAGCAGCCACCCCGGGACTAGCGGTACCTACGAGCAGTACTTC	CASSHPGTSGTYEQYF
TRBV14	TRBJ2-2	-	-	TGTGCCAGCAGCCAAGATGTGAGATACACCGGGGAGCTGTTTTTT	CASSQDVRYTGELFF
TRBV6-1	TRBJ2-1	-	-	TGTGCCAGCAGTGAAGCGCGGACCGTCAATGAGCAGTTCTTC	CASSEARTVNEQFF
TRBV10-3	TRBJ2-7	-	TRBD1	TGTGCCATCAGGGGGACAGGGGGTACCTACGAGCAGTACTTC	CAIRGTGGTYEQYF
TRBV7-9	TRBJ1-5	-	-	TGTGCCAGCAGTCACTATCCCAATCAGCCCCAGCATTTT	CASSHYPNQPQHF
TRBV29-1	TRBJ2-5	once	-	TGCAGCGTTAGCGTGCTCGGAGAGACCCAGTACTTC	CSVSVLGETQYF
TRBV13	TRBJ1-1	-	-	TGTGCCAGCAGCCCCCGGGGAGGCGAGTTCTTGAACACTGAAGCTTTCTTT	CASSPRGGEFLNTEAFF
TRBV6-1	TRBJ2-7	-	-	TGTGCCAGCGAGGGGGGGGTGAGCTACGAGCAGTACTTC	CASEGGVSYEQYF
TRBV10-1	TRBJ2-5	-	TRBD2	TGCGCCACCTCTAGCGGGAGAGGAGAGACCCAGTACTTC	CATSSGRGETQYF
TRBV2	TRBJ2-4	few	TRBD1	TGTGCCAGCAGGGACACAGGGGTCATCGCCAAAAACATTCAGTACTTC	CASRDTGVIAKNIQYF
TRBV12-3/TRBV12-4	TRBJ1-6	-	-	TGTGCCAGCAGTTTACCCGGGGATTCACCCCTCCACTTT	CASSLPGDSPLHF
TRBV29-1	TRBJ2-7	many	-	TGCAGCGCCGCTAACATCGACGAGCAGTACTTC	CSAANIDEQYF
TRBV20-1	TRBJ2-3	-	TRBD2	TGCAGTGCTTACGGACTAGCGGGTGGGGATAGGGATACGCAGTATTTT	CSAYGLAGGDRDTQYF
TRBV20-1	TRBJ2-1	-	-	TGCAGTGCTAGAGAGCTGGAAGCACCGAGCTCCTACAATGAGCAGTTCTTC	CSARELEAPSSYNEQFF
TRBV7-9	TRBJ2-7	-	TRBD1	TGTGCCAGCAGTTGGGACAGGGGGCGCATCTACGAGCAGTACTTC	CASSWDRGRIYEQYF
TRBV28	TRBJ2-3	few	-	TGTGCCAGCAATTTACCCGGCACAGATACGCAGTATTTT	CASNLPGTDTQYF
TRBV20-1	TRBJ2-5	few	-	TGCAGTGCTAGTGCGACTCAAGAGACCCAGTACTTC	CSASATQETQYF
TRBV7-2	TRBJ2-2	few	TRBD1	TGTGCCAGCAGGATCGGGACAGGCTCGAACACCGGGGAGCTGTTTTTT	CASRIGTGSNTGELFF
TRBV12-3/TRBV12-4	TRBJ2-2	-	TRBD1	TGTGCCAGCACTCCCTCTGGGACAGGGGGGAACACCGGGGAGCTGTTTTTT	CASTPSGTGGNTGELFF
TRBV7-9	TRBJ1-2	few	-	TGTGCCAGCAGCCACCCCGGACGCGACTATGGCTACACCTTC	CASSHPGRDYGYTF
TRBV20-1	TRBJ1-5	-	-	TGCAGTGCTAGAGACCCACGTGATCAGCCCCAGCATTTT	CSARDPRDQPQHF